The sample holds many counts of the clone carrying this TCR beta chain. Its specificity is not known. Per sorted-subset replicate PCR, input was roughly 200 ng DNA, representing about 32,000 T cell genomes. Original handling: ImmunoSEQ yielded junction-only sequences lacking quality scores, so filtering differed. Clones were sequenced by immunoSEQ multiplex PCR, and TCRdb holds only the in-frame ones, with some missing. V, J and clone size reflect that table, while D and trimming were determined from the DNA. The sample includes hundreds of thousands of clones, around two thirds of them seen just once. These data are taken from a study of shared clonotypes between healthy human individuals. Study-level background: Used for every donor were three CD4 naive, three CD4 memory, two CD8 naive and one CD8 memory plate. General study points: It was anticipated that sequencing depth would influence how many clonotypes donors shared.

Germline V gene lookup returns CDR1 GTSNPN and CDR2 SVGIG (reference sequence). The V and J ends lost 3 bases and 3 bases, in that order; junction bases with no gene match: 10. This CDR3 is built from 15 residues. The sequencing input was memory CD4+ T cells sorted from blood. Documented subset: CD45RA-negative fraction. The genes are TRBV30 and TRBJ2-7; 8 nucleotides line up with TRBD1. The sequence was obtained from a woman in her twenties or thirties in good health. CDR3 nucleotides: TGTGCCTGGAGGCCAGGGGGGACAGGATACTACGAGCAGTACTTC. Protein: CAWRPGGTGYYEQYF.